This T cell receptor beta chain comes out of a study of blood T cell repertoires in COVID-19. Sequencing used immunoSEQ multiplex PCR; TCRdb keeps in-frame clones, though not all of them. Here the sample spans fewer than 250,000 clones, roughly 88% being singletons. Exposed volunteers were people who met a COVID-19 case within 2 weeks before study entry. The CDR3 extends over 14 amino acids. Germline CDR1 and CDR2: SGHRS and YFSETQ. Trimming left V 9 bases short and J 7 bases short, with 19 bases between. This TCR was sampled from a woman in her 30s who had been exposed to COVID-19. This chain joins TRBV5-1 and TRBJ2-2; TRBD2 might be the D (6 bases). Sequenced input: PBMCs or T cells enriched from blood (not recorded which). The chain's CDR3 is CATSRTGVGGELFF. The CDR3 region has the DNA TGCGCCACCTCCCGAACGGGGGTTGGCGGGGAGCTGTTTTTT.